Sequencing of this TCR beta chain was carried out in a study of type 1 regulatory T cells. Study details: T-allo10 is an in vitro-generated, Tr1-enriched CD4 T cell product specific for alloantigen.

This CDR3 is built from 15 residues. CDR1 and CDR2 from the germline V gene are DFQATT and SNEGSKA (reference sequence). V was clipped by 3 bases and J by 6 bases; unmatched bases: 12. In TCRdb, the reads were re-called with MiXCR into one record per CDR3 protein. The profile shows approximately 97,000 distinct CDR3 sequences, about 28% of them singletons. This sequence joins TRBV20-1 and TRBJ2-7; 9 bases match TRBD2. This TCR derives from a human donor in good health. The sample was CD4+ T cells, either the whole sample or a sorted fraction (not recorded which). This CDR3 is CSASGGLAGVREQYF. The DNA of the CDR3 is TGCAGTGCTAGTGGGGGACTAGCAGGGGTACGCGAGCAGTACTTC.